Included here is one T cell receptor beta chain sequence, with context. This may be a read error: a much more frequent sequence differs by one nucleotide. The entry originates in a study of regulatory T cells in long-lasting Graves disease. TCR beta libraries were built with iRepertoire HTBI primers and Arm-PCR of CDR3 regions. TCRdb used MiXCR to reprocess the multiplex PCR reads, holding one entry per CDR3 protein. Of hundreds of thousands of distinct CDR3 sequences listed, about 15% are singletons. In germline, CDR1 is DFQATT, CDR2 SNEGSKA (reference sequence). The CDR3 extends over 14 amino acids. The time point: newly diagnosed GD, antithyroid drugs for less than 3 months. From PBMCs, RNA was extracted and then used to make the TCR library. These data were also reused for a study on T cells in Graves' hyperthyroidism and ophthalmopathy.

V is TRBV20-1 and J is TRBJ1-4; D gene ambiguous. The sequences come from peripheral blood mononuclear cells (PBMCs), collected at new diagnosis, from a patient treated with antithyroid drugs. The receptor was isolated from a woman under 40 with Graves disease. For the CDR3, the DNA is TGCAATGCTAGAGATAAGGCAACTAATGAAAAACTGTTTTTT. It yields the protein CNARDKATNEKLFF.